The 25 T cell receptor beta chains below were found in one sample sequenced in a study of HIV-infected patients and healthy controls. Whole blood was used without fractionation, so all unsorted peripheral T cells were included. Alpha and beta constant-region primers primed reverse transcription of around 0.5 ug RNA. Using multiplexing indices, alpha and beta chain libraries were generated apart by chain-specific third strand synthesis. TCRdb re-called the 5' RACE reads through MiXCR, storing one row per CDR3 protein. Of about 18,000 distinct CDR3 sequences in the sample, over 9% are singletons; the top ten hold 11%. Input material: blood. Receptor source: an adult in good health.

There are many counts of this clonotype. The rearrangement joins TRBV5-6 to TRBJ1-1, with TRBD1 as a possible D gene (6 bases). Germline V gene lookup returns CDR1 SGHDT and CDR2 YYEEEE. The CDR3 loop spans 15 amino acids. The germline V and J ends were trimmed by 0 bases and 0 bases, with 9 bases remaining between them. The CDR3 DNA follows: TGTGCCAGCAGCTTGGCCGGACAGATGAACACTGAAGCTTTCTTT. Translation: CASSLAGQMNTEAFF. The full variable domain, completed using reference TRBV5-6 and TRBJ1-1, is DAGVTQSPTHLIKTRGQQVTLRCSPKSGHDTVSWYQQALGQGPQFIFQYYEEEERQRGNFPDRFSGHQFPNYSSELNVNALLLGDSALYLCASSLAGQMNTEAFFGQGTRLTVV.

This clonotype was detected a few times. The rearrangement uses TRBV3-1 and TRBJ1-5; D is possibly TRBD1 (5 bases). V lost 0 bases and J 1 base, leaving 7 bases between the germline ends. The germline V gene has CDR1 LGHDT and CDR2 YNNKEL (reference sequence). The CDR3 has 15 amino acids. In nucleotides, the CDR3 is TGTGCCAGCAGCCAAGAATGGGACAGCAATCAGCCCCAGCATTTT. It is translated as CASSQEWDSNQPQHF.

This clonotype is classed as medium-sized. The V call is TRBV2, the J call TRBJ1-4, with 7 positions matching TRBD1. This CDR3 spans 15 amino acids. Germline V gene data show CDR1 as SNHLY and CDR2 as FYNNEI. Trimming cost V 4 bases and J 4 bases; bases outside gene matches: 6. The CDR3 sequence: CASSVQGLRNEKLFF. Written as DNA, the CDR3 is TGTGCCAGCAGTGTACAGGGGCTCCGTAATGAAAAACTGTTTTTT. Combining the CDR3 with reference TRBV2 and TRBJ1-4 gives the whole variable domain EPEVTQTPSHQVTQMGQEVILRCVPISNHLYFYWYRQILGQKVEFLVSFYNNEISEKSEIFDDQFSVERPDGSNFTLKIRSTKLEDSAMYFCASSVQGLRNEKLFFGSGTQLSVL.

This clonotype was observed many times. The chain joins TRBV7-2 to TRBJ2-3; tentatively, D is TRBD2 (5 bases). The germline CDR1 and CDR2 sequences are SGHTA and FQGNSA. Trimming shortened V by 5 bases and J by 0 bases, and 12 bases separated the two germline ends. The CDR3 loop spans 15 amino acids. The CDR3 loop reads CASSQGGRSTDTQYF. In nucleotides, the CDR3 is TGTGCCAGCAGCCAAGGAGGCAGGAGCACAGATACGCAGTATTTT.

The chain recombines TRBV30 with TRBJ2-2; D may be TRBD1 (6 bases). This CDR3 contains 13 residues. V dropped 7 bases and J dropped 4 bases, with 13 bases sitting between them. CDR1 is GTSNPN and CDR2 is SVGIG in the germline V gene (reference sequence). The CDR3 sequence: CASQGITTGELFF. CDR3 in DNA: TGTGCCTCCCAGGGGATCACCACCGGGGAGCTGTTTTTT.

Only a few counts were recorded for this clonotype. The chain employs TRBV2 and TRBJ2-5; no reliable D call. CDR1 is SNHLY, CDR2 FYNNEI, per germline. This CDR3 has 13 residues. V lost 5 bases, J lost 1 base, and 8 bases lay in between. In DNA form, the CDR3 reads TGTGCCAGCAGTCGAGATCCCCAAGAGACCCAGTACTTC. Amino acids: CASSRDPQETQYF.

This clonotype was counted a few times. The V gene is TRBV10-3, the J gene TRBJ1-1; perhaps TRBD1 as D (6 bases). V lost 2 bases and J lost 3, with 10 bases in between. CDR1 ENHRY and CDR2 SYGVKD come from the germline V gene. The CDR3 is 14 residues long. The CDR3 protein is CAISERGADTEAFF. The DNA for the CDR3 is TGTGCCATCAGTGAGAGGGGGGCGGACACTGAAGCTTTCTTT.

This clonotype occurred a few times. The CDR3 DNA reads as TGTGCCAGTAGTATCCCGACAGGGCGAGGCTACACCTTC. Amino acids: CASSIPTGRGYTF. The chain has TRBV19 and TRBJ1-2; 7 bases are shared with TRBD1. CDR1 is LNHDA, CDR2 SQIVND, per germline (reference sequence). V lost 3 bases, J lost 8 bases, and 6 bases stayed unmatched. CDR3 length: 13 amino acids.

There are many counts of this clonotype. The chain employs TRBV7-9 and TRBJ1-2; no clear D. The CDR3 runs 12 residues. The V gene lost 6 bases and the J gene lost 6 bases, with 11 bases spanning the gap. The germline V gene encodes CDR1 SEHNR and CDR2 FQNEAQ (reference sequence). CDR3 coding DNA: TGTGCCAGCAGTTTGGGATTAGATGGCTACACCTTC. Its translation: CASSLGLDGYTF.

This clonotype was counted many times. CDR3 in amino acids: CASSPWDAGELFF. The CDR3 coding sequence is TGTGCCAGCTCACCGTGGGATGCCGGGGAGCTGTTTTTT. The rearrangement uses TRBV18 and TRBJ2-2; no definite D call. The CDR3 contains 13 residues. CDR1 is KGHSH and CDR2 is LQKENI in the germline V gene. V lost 3 bases and J lost 6, with 8 bases in between.

This clonotype showed up many times. The V gene is TRBV12-3 or TRBV12-4, the J gene TRBJ1-5; D perhaps matches TRBD1 (6 bases). V was shortened by 4 bases and J by 4 bases, with 8 bases between the two germline ends. The CDR3 runs to 13 residues. The chain's CDR3 is CASSYDRNQPQHF. In DNA, the CDR3 is TGTGCCAGCAGTTACGACAGGAATCAGCCCCAGCATTTT.

This clonotype appeared many times. The rearrangement links TRBV12-3 or TRBV12-4 to TRBJ2-1; D gene ambiguous. Trimming took 3 bases from V and 5 from J, leaving 8 bases between them. The CDR3 runs to 13 residues. The CDR3 reads CASSLSVNNEQFF. CDR3 DNA: TGTGCCAGCAGTTTGTCGGTTAACAATGAGCAGTTCTTC.

At least ten counts were recorded for this clonotype. The CDR3 here is CASSPRDRQETQYF. Written as DNA, the CDR3 is TGTGCCAGCAGTCCGAGGGACAGACAAGAGACCCAGTACTTC. The J gene is TRBJ2-5, the V gene TRBV27; TRBD1 matches 7 bases. CDR3 length: 14 amino acids. Germline V gives CDR1 MNHEY, CDR2 SMNVEV (reference sequence). With 5 bases clipped from V and 2 bases from J, the junction kept 5 bases outside the gene matches.

This clonotype was counted between two and nine times. This chain joins TRBV6-2 or TRBV6-3 and TRBJ2-3, with D maybe TRBD2 (7 bases). The V gene lost 6 bases and the J gene lost 4 bases, with 23 bases spanning the gap. The germline CDR1 and CDR2 sequences are MNHEY and SVGEGT. The CDR3 consists of 17 residues. CDR3 DNA sequence: TGTGCCAGCAGATCACCCTGGGGGGGCGCAAAAGCAGATACGCAGTATTTT. Its translation: CASRSPWGGAKADTQYF.

Points on this clonotype: A much larger clone lies a single base off, so this may be a read error. The missing conserved phenylalanine or tryptophan at the end of this CDR3 makes a read error likely. The gene calls are TRBV7-2 and TRBJ1-1; TRBD1 matches 10 bases. Trimming took 2 bases from V and 10 from J; bases not matched to a gene: 10. This CDR3 region has 15 residues. Germline V CDR1 and CDR2: SGHTA, FQGNSA. This CDR3 is CASSLIPGQGLAAFL. The CDR3 nucleotides read TGTGCCAGCAGCTTAATCCCGGGACAGGGGTTGGCAGCTTTCCTT.

This clonotype was recorded at least ten times. The gene calls are TRBV14 and TRBJ1-2; a weak D match, TRBD1 (6 bases). There are 16 residues in the CDR3. CDR1 SGHDN and CDR2 FVKESK come from the germline V gene. Trimming pared 2 bases from V and 5 bases from J, leaving 18 bases between. As DNA, the CDR3 is TGTGCCAGCAGCCAAATTCCCGGGGGGGCCGGGTATGGCTACACCTTC. Translating gives CASSQIPGGAGYGYTF.

The chain couples TRBV20-1 to TRBJ2-3; D ambiguous. The germline gives CDR1 DFQATT, CDR2 SNEGSKA (reference sequence). The CDR3 sequence is 12 residues long. Trimming took 3 bases from V and 0 from J, leaving 4 bases between them. The CDR3: CSASGSTDTQYF. The DNA of the CDR3 is TGCAGTGCTAGCGGGAGCACAGATACGCAGTATTTT.

This clonotype was seen ten or more times. The chain links TRBV6-5 to TRBJ1-1, with D maybe TRBD1 (6 bases). This CDR3 is built from 15 residues. Deletions cut 1 base from V and 1 base from J, with 10 bases between. CDR1 and CDR2 from the germline V gene are MNHEY and SVGAGI. Here the CDR3 DNA reads TGTGCCAGCAGTTACTGGACACAGGGGAACACTGAAGCTTTCTTT. It yields the protein CASSYWTQGNTEAFF.

At least ten counts were recorded for this clonotype. The rearrangement links TRBV7-9 to TRBJ2-6; 7 nucleotides agree with TRBD1. This CDR3 contains 17 residues. Per germline, CDR1 SEHNR and CDR2 FQNEAQ (reference sequence). Losses at the gene ends were 5 bases for V and 0 bases for J; bases not matched to a gene: 7. This chain's CDR3 is CASSGWDSLSGANVLTF. The CDR3 nucleotides are TGTGCCAGCAGCGGATGGGACAGCCTCTCTGGGGCCAACGTCCTGACTTTC.

This clonotype was picked up many times. The chain links TRBV30 to TRBJ1-2; D remains unclear. The germline gives CDR1 GTSNPN, CDR2 SVGIG (reference sequence). This CDR3 has 10 residues. Trimming took 7 bases from V and 6 from J, leaving 9 bases between them. The CDR3 loop reads CASLEDGYTF. Written as DNA, the CDR3 is TGTGCCTCCCTTGAGGATGGCTACACCTTC.

CDR3 amino acids: CASSLFRTDKETQYF. For the CDR3, the DNA is TGTGCCAGCAGTTTGTTTAGGACAGACAAAGAGACCCAGTACTTC. The rearrangement joins TRBV12-3 or TRBV12-4 to TRBJ2-5; D is perhaps TRBD1 (6 bases). Trimming cost V 3 bases and J 3 bases, with 14 bases left between them. The CDR3 loop spans 15 amino acids.

This chain links TRBV6-5 with TRBJ1-6, with 8 bases aligning to TRBD1. From germline, CDR1 is MNHEY and CDR2 SVGAGI. This CDR3 is built from 15 residues. The V gene end was trimmed by 6 bases and the J gene end by 6 bases; junction bases not matched to a gene: 7. CDR3 sequence (DNA): TGTGCCAGCAGAACGGACAGGGTTTTTAATTCACCCCTCCACTTT. As protein: CASRTDRVFNSPLHF.

This clonotype is medium-sized in the sample. The DNA of the CDR3 is TGTGCCAGCAGCCAAGGGGTTAGCGGGGGACCAGATACGCAGTATTTT. Amino acids: CASSQGVSGGPDTQYF. The V gene is TRBV4-2, the J gene TRBJ2-3; 9 nucleotides match TRBD2. After removal of 1 base from V and 4 bases from J, the junction contained 6 bases not matched to a gene. Germline values: CDR1 LGHNA, CDR2 YNFKEQ. CDR3 length: 16 amino acids.

This clonotype showed up many times. This sequence joins TRBV12-5 and TRBJ2-5, with 8 bases identical to TRBD2. The CDR3 is 18 residues long. The V gene's germline CDR1 is LGHNT and CDR2 FRNRAP. Trimming removed 0 bases from V and 2 bases from J; junction bases left unmatched: 11. The CDR3 nucleotides are TGTGCTAGTGGTTTGGTACTAAGTGGTAGCGGGGATCAAGAGACCCAGTACTTC. It is translated as CASGLVLSGSGDQETQYF.

This clonotype came up many times. The chain links TRBV3-1 to TRBJ1-1; D remains unclear. CDR1 LGHDT and CDR2 YNNKEL come from the germline V gene (reference sequence). V shed 3 bases and J shed 4 bases, with 12 bases lying between them. The CDR3 covers 14 residues. As DNA, the CDR3 is TGTGCCAGCAGCCATTCAGCTCGGGGCACTGAAGCTTTCTTT. As protein: CASSHSARGTEAFF.